These 23 T cell receptor beta chains were sequenced from one sample in a study of shared clonotypes between healthy human individuals. The repertoire was sequenced with immunoSEQ multiplex PCR; TCRdb's copy has only in-frame clones and lacks some. The sample contains some 2 million clones, 85% to 95% of which appear only once. Sequencing used naive CD4+ T cells sorted from blood. Subset given: CD45RA+ positively selected. These receptors were collected from a young man in good health.

CDR3 DNA sequence: TGTGCCAGCAGCCAACTAGCGGGGGGATTCGGCGAGCAGTACTTC. Translating gives CASSQLAGGFGEQYF. This chain uses TRBV14 with TRBJ2-7; 11 nucleotides align to TRBD2. The CDR3 has 15 residues. Trimming cost V 2 bases and J 6 bases; bases outside gene matches: 6. Per germline, CDR1 SGHDN and CDR2 FVKESK.

The J gene is TRBJ2-1, the V gene TRBV11-3, with a tentative D call TRBD2 (6 bases). Germline V CDR1 and CDR2: SGHNT, YENEEA. This CDR3 contains 14 residues. Trimming left V 5 bases short and J 9 bases short, with 17 bases between. In DNA form, the CDR3 reads TGTGCCAGCAGCCCCCAAGGAGGGGCTGGTGAGCAGTTCTTC. Amino acids: CASSPQGGAGEQFF.

This clone was counted only a few times. Other DNA sequences of this sample code for an identical CDR3. CDR3 coding DNA: TGTGCCAGTAGTATAGGATGGAGTGACGAGCAGTACTTC. It yields the protein CASSIGWSDEQYF. V and J are TRBV19 and TRBJ2-7; D unresolved. Per the germline V gene, CDR1 is LNHDA and CDR2 is SQIVND (reference sequence). The V end was cut by 1 base, the J end by 5 bases, with 9 bases between. The CDR3 loop spans 13 amino acids. Looking up the rest from reference TRBV19 and TRBJ2-7 gives the full variable domain: DGGITQSPKYLFRKEGQNVTLSCEQNLNHDAMYWYRQDPGQGLRLIYYSQIVNDFQKGDIAEGYSVSREKKESFPLTVTSAQKNPTAFYLCASSIGWSDEQYFGPGTRLTVT.

The V and J genes are TRBV2 and TRBJ1-2, with 7 bases identical to TRBD1. The CDR3 covers 12 residues. Germline CDR1 and CDR2: SNHLY and FYNNEI. V lost 4 bases and J lost 7; bases outside the gene matches: 3. The CDR3 DNA reads TGTGCCAGCAGTGCTGACAGGGTTGGCTACACCTTC. Encoded protein: CASSADRVGYTF.

V usage is TRBV6-1 and J usage is TRBJ2-7; 8 nucleotides match TRBD1. The germline CDR1 and CDR2 sequences are MNHNS and SASEGT. Trimming removed 10 bases from V and 2 bases from J; junction bases left unmatched: 10. The CDR3 runs 14 residues. The CDR3 loop is CAISPGQAAYEQYF. CDR3 nucleotides: TGTGCCATCAGCCCGGGACAGGCCGCCTACGAGCAGTACTTC.

The chain uses TRBV27 and TRBJ1-2, with 8 nucleotides matching TRBD1. Germline-derived CDR1 and CDR2 are MNHEY and SMNVEV (reference sequence). The ends lost 6 bases at V and 4 bases at J; junction bases unmatched: 7. This CDR3 is 14 amino acids long. The DNA for the CDR3 is TGTGCCAGCAGACCCGGGACAGGACTCTATGGCTACACCTTC. It translates to CASRPGTGLYGYTF.

CDR3 nucleotide sequence: TGTGCCAGCAGTCTCCCCGGTATCGGCACCGGGGAGCTGTTTTTT. It specifies CASSLPGIGTGELFF. The chain couples TRBV28 to TRBJ2-2; D is uncertain. The germline V and J ends were trimmed by 5 bases and 4 bases, with 14 bases remaining between them. CDR1 and CDR2 (germline): MDHEN, SYDVKM. The length of the CDR3 is 15 residues. Based on the CDR3 plus reference TRBV28 and TRBJ2-2, the full variable domain is DVKVTQSSRYLVKRTGEKVFLECVQDMDHENMFWYRQDPGLGLRLIYFSYDVKMKEKGDIPEGYSVSREKKERFSLILESASTNQTSMYLCASSLPGIGTGELFFGEGSRLTVL.

The rearrangement uses TRBV5-1 and TRBJ1-6; 7 bases fit TRBD1. Unmatched junction bases numbered 5, after V lost 3 bases and J lost 5 bases. The germline CDR1 and CDR2 sequences are SGHRS and YFSETQ. The CDR3 spans 15 residues. CDR3 protein: CASSYRTGDNSPLHF. The CDR3, as DNA: TGCGCCAGCAGCTACCGGACAGGAGATAATTCACCCCTCCACTTT.

The chain employs TRBV10-1 and TRBJ2-1; the D gene could be TRBD1 or TRBD2 (7 bases each). The V gene's germline CDR1 is WNHNN and CDR2 SYGVQD (reference sequence). V was clipped by 4 bases and J by 0 bases, with 13 bases between them. The CDR3 covers 16 residues. CDR3 loop: CASSGGRGRSYNEQFF. In nucleotides, the CDR3 is TGCGCCAGCAGTGGTGGGAGGGGGCGCTCCTACAATGAGCAGTTCTTC.

The chain employs TRBV4-1 and TRBJ2-2, with 7 bases fitting TRBD1. The CDR3 extends over 15 amino acids. CDR1 is MGHRA and CDR2 is YSYEKL in the germline V gene. V shed 3 bases, J shed 6 bases, and the junction held 7 bases outside the gene matches. DNA for the CDR3: TGCGCCAGCAGCCAGGCTACAGGGGTGGCCGGGGAGCTGTTTTTT. Its protein product is CASSQATGVAGELFF.

V gene TRBV6-6 combines with J gene TRBJ1-1; 8 nucleotides align to TRBD1. CDR3 length: 16 amino acids. After removal of 6 bases from V and 4 bases from J, the junction contained 13 bases not matched to a gene. Germline V gives CDR1 MNHNY, CDR2 SVGAGI (reference sequence). CDR3 DNA: TGTGCCAGCAGGCCCGGACAGGGACCTTTCAGCACTGAAGCTTTCTTT. Its protein is CASRPGQGPFSTEAFF.

The CDR3 loop reads CASSLVALWEEKLFF. In DNA, the CDR3 is TGTGCCAGCAGCTTAGTTGCCCTATGGGAAGAAAAACTGTTTTTT. This chain uses TRBV7-2 with TRBJ1-4; D is unclear. CDR1 and CDR2 from the germline V gene are SGHTA and FQGNSA. The CDR3 has 15 residues. V dropped 1 base and J dropped 8 bases, with 14 bases sitting between them. Drawing the rest from reference TRBV7-2 and TRBJ1-4, the complete variable domain is GAGVSQSPSNKVTEKGKDVELRCDPISGHTALYWYRQSLGQGLEFLIYFQGNSAPDKSGLPSDRFSAERTGGSVSTLTIQRTQQEDSAVYLCASSLVALWEEKLFFGSGTQLSVL.

This clone was counted only a few times. The chain combines TRBV9 with TRBJ2-7; D call uncertain. Trimming shortened V by 0 bases and J by 3 bases, and 10 bases separated the two germline ends. The CDR3 runs to 14 residues. The germline V gene encodes CDR1 SGDLS and CDR2 YYNGEE. The CDR3 loop reads CASSVGSSIYEQYF. The CDR3 region has the DNA TGTGCCAGCAGCGTAGGCAGCAGCATCTACGAGCAGTACTTC.

This rearrangement joins TRBV6-6 to TRBJ1-2; no clear D gene. CDR1 MNHNY and CDR2 SVGAGI come from the germline V gene (reference sequence). The CDR3 runs 13 residues. Trimming shortened V by 0 bases and J by 7 bases, and 9 bases separated the two germline ends. CDR3 loop: CASSYSMVGGYTF. The CDR3 nucleotides read TGTGCCAGCAGTTACTCGATGGTTGGTGGCTACACCTTC.

This clone was seen a single time. The chain is built from TRBV28 and TRBJ2-1, with 8 bases that match TRBD1. V shed 6 bases, J shed 5 bases, and the junction held 9 bases outside the gene matches. The V gene's germline CDR1 is MDHEN and CDR2 SYDVKM. The CDR3 covers 15 residues. Here the CDR3 DNA reads TGTGCCAGCAGGTTTTCGGACAGGGCCCACAATGAGCAGTTCTTC. Translated, it gives CASRFSDRAHNEQFF.

As concerns this clone: In the same sample, other DNA sequences code for this CDR3. V and J are TRBV7-9 and TRBJ2-7; TRBD1 aligns across 9 bases. Germline CDR1 and CDR2: SEHNR and FQNEAQ (reference sequence). CDR3 length: 14 residues. The ends lost 1 base at V and 5 bases at J; junction bases unmatched: 3. CDR3 in DNA: TGTGCCAGCAGCTTAGGACAGGGGGGCCACGAGCAGTACTTC. Encoded protein: CASSLGQGGHEQYF.

A note on this clone: The sample holds other DNA sequences that translate to the same CDR3. CDR3 region: CASSGENYGYTF. The CDR3 DNA is TGCGCCAGCAGCGGGGAAAACTATGGCTACACCTTC. The rearrangement joins TRBV5-1 to TRBJ1-2, with D unresolved. There are 12 residues in the CDR3. V lost 4 bases, J lost 2 bases, and 6 bases lay in between. Germline V gene lookup returns CDR1 SGHRS and CDR2 YFSETQ.

The J gene is TRBJ2-5, the V gene TRBV29-1; 7 bases are a match to TRBD2. This CDR3 has 12 amino acids. Germline-derived CDR1 and CDR2 are SQVTM and ANQGSEA. V lost 7 bases and J lost 4; bases outside the gene matches: 6. For the CDR3, the DNA is TGCAGCGGATCGGGGGGTTCAGAGACCCAGTACTTC. Its protein is CSGSGGSETQYF.

The chain recombines TRBV7-2 with TRBJ1-1, with TRBD1 as a possible D gene (5 bases). The CDR3 contains 14 residues. V lost 6 bases, J lost 0 bases, and 11 bases lay in between. The germline V gene has CDR1 SGHTA and CDR2 FQGNSA. CDR3: CASRGRAMNTEAFF. The CDR3 nucleotides read TGTGCCAGCAGAGGCAGGGCCATGAACACTGAAGCTTTCTTT.

V and J are TRBV7-2 and TRBJ1-1; no reliable D call. The length of the CDR3 is 15 residues. Deletions cut 5 bases from V and 0 bases from J, with 13 bases between. CDR1 SGHTA and CDR2 FQGNSA come from the germline V gene. The CDR3 reads CASSLRAGLNTEAFF. CDR3 coding DNA: TGTGCCAGCAGCCTCCGGGCAGGTTTGAACACTGAAGCTTTCTTT. The whole variable domain, remainder taken from reference TRBV7-2 and TRBJ1-1, is GAGVSQSPSNKVTEKGKDVELRCDPISGHTALYWYRQSLGQGLEFLIYFQGNSAPDKSGLPSDRFSAERTGGSVSTLTIQRTQQEDSAVYLCASSLRAGLNTEAFFGQGTRLTVV.

This clone was detected only once. The sample holds other DNA sequences that translate to the same CDR3. The chain has TRBV7-2 and TRBJ2-7; 9 nucleotides match TRBD1. V was pared by 3 bases and J by 0 bases, with 3 bases of the junction left unmatched. The CDR3 has 15 residues. CDR1 and CDR2 from the germline V gene are SGHTA and FQGNSA. In DNA, the CDR3 is TGTGCCAGCAGCTTGACAGGGGGAGACTCCTACGAGCAGTACTTC. It translates to CASSLTGGDSYEQYF.

This chain links TRBV19 with TRBJ1-2; possible D gene TRBD1, 5 bases. The CDR3 has 11 amino acids. Germline V gives CDR1 LNHDA, CDR2 SQIVND (reference sequence). Trimming shortened V by 8 bases and J by 8 bases, and 12 bases separated the two germline ends. This CDR3 is CASRQGWGYTF. For the CDR3, the DNA is TGTGCCAGTCGGCAGGGTTGGGGCTACACCTTC. Full variable domain (missing parts from reference TRBV19 and TRBJ1-2): DGGITQSPKYLFRKEGQNVTLSCEQNLNHDAMYWYRQDPGQGLRLIYYSQIVNDFQKGDIAEGYSVSREKKESFPLTVTSAQKNPTAFYLCASRQGWGYTFGSGTRLTVV.

The chain's CDR3 is CASSYRAPGELFF. In DNA, the CDR3 is TGTGCCAGCAGTTACAGAGCCCCCGGGGAGCTGTTTTTT. V is TRBV6-5 and J is TRBJ2-2; D not certain. The germline gives CDR1 MNHEY, CDR2 SVGAGI. The CDR3 loop spans 13 amino acids. V was shortened by 2 bases and J by 6 bases, with 7 bases between the two germline ends.